The entry below gives a single T cell receptor (beta chain) sequence along with its context. Its specificity is not known. The data belong to a study of CXCR3-negative and CXCR3-positive naive CD8 T cells. Libraries of TRB cDNA were made by 5' RACE and carried UMIs. TCRdb reanalyzed the 5' RACE reads, giving one entry per CDR3 protein sequence and no DNA. The sample table sets out around 40,000 distinct CDR3 sequences. Findings of the study overall: No difference in surface CD5 was seen between naive subsets, and TCR strength was inferred from TRB CDR3 properties. Naive subsets were similarly diverse, while memory CD8+ repertoires were much less diverse. Cryopreserved cells partially lost CXCR3 expression, and fresh PBMCs were used in most assays.

Germline V lookup: CDR1 SGHKS, CDR2 YYEKEE (reference sequence). The CDR3 has 16 amino acids. The sorter processed each CD8+ T cell subset in triplicate at about 320,000 cells apiece. The sequencing sample was made of memory CD8+ T cells from blood. The rearrangement uses TRBV5-5 and TRBJ2-7. The source is a human donor in good health. Some clones in this sample may be carry-over from other donors' samples. CDR3 sequence: CASSSTRTTTPYEQYF.